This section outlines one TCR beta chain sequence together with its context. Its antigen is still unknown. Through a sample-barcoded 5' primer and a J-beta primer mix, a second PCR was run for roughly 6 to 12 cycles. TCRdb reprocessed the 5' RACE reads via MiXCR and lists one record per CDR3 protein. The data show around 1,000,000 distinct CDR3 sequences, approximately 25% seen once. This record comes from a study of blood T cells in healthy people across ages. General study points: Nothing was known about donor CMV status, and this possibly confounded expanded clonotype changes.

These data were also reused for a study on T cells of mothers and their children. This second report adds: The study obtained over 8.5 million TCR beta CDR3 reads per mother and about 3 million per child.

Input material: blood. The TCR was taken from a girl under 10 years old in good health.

CDR3 in DNA: TGCAGCGTTGAGGGCAGGGAGGGGTACGAGCAGTTCTTC. Translation gives CSVEGREGYEQFF. V gene TRBV29-1 combines with J gene TRBJ2-7; 7 positions match TRBD2. The J call may not be correct, given that the DNA end is closer to TRBJ2-1. This CDR3 region has 13 residues. Germline CDR1 and CDR2: SQVTM and ANQGSEA.